These 20 T cell receptor beta chains originate from one sample sequenced in a study of shared clonotypes between healthy human individuals. Libraries were prepared by immunoSEQ multiplex PCR; TCRdb keeps only in-frame clonotypes and omits some of them. This sample yields about 2.4 million clones, of which roughly 93% are seen a single time; 0.36% belongs to the top ten. Material: naive CD4+ T cells from PBMCs. Subset indicated: CD45RA+ positively selected. These TCRs come from a man aged 18 to 35 in good health. Some clones in this sample may be carry-over from other donors' samples.

Only one count was recorded for this clone. Other DNA sequences of this sample code for an identical CDR3. The V gene is TRBV28, the J gene TRBJ2-7; D might be TRBD1 or TRBD2, each matching 6 bases. With 6 bases removed from V and 4 bases from J, the gap between germline ends came to 10 bases. The CDR3 spans 12 residues. In germline, CDR1 is MDHEN, CDR2 SYDVKM. The CDR3 reads CASRRGVYEQYF. The CDR3, as DNA: TGTGCCAGCAGAAGGGGGGTTTACGAGCAGTACTTC.

The chain combines TRBV9 with TRBJ2-1; either TRBD1 or TRBD2 may supply D (5 bases each). The CDR3 sequence is 17 residues long. V lost 4 bases, J lost 2 bases, and 19 bases lay in between. Germline loops: CDR1 SGDLS, CDR2 YYNGEE. The CDR3 DNA is TGTGCCAGCAGCCCGGGACCGTCTTTTAGCGCCTACAATGAGCAGTTCTTC. Protein: CASSPGPSFSAYNEQFF. The variable domain in full, with the rest retrieved from reference TRBV9 and TRBJ2-1, is DSGVTQTPKHLITATGQRVTLRCSPRSGDLSVYWYQQSLDQGLQFLIQYYNGEERAKGNILERFSAQQFPDLHSELNLSSLELGDSALYFCASSPGPSFSAYNEQFFGPGTRLTVL.

The gene calls are TRBV2 and TRBJ2-7; a weak D match, TRBD1 (5 bases). Trimming took 5 bases from V and 0 from J, leaving 14 bases between them. The germline CDR1 and CDR2 sequences are SNHLY and FYNNEI. There are 15 residues in the CDR3. The CDR3 sequence is CASSHTGTLSYEQYF. CDR3 DNA: TGTGCCAGCAGTCATACAGGAACCCTCTCCTACGAGCAGTACTTC. The variable domain in full, completed from reference TRBV2 and TRBJ2-7, reads EPEVTQTPSHQVTQMGQEVILRCVPISNHLYFYWYRQILGQKVEFLVSFYNNEISEKSEIFDDQFSVERPDGSNFTLKIRSTKLEDSAMYFCASSHTGTLSYEQYFGPGTRLTVT.

The chain uses TRBV4-3 and TRBJ2-3; D remains ambiguous. Germline CDR1 is LGHNA and CDR2 is YSLEER. Deletions cut 1 base from V and 0 bases from J, with 8 bases between. The CDR3 has 15 residues. The CDR3 DNA sequence: TGCGCCAGCAGCCAAGGAGTTACCAGCACAGATACGCAGTATTTT. Translated, it gives CASSQGVTSTDTQYF.

V is TRBV6-5 and J is TRBJ2-5; tentatively, D is TRBD2 (5 bases). The CDR3 extends over 13 amino acids. The V gene's germline CDR1 is MNHEY and CDR2 SVGAGI. V lost 7 bases and J lost 5, with 14 bases in between. CDR3 sequence (DNA): TGTGCCAGCACCGGGATTTACGCGGAGACCCAGTACTTC. Translated: CASTGIYAETQYF.

The genes are TRBV9 and TRBJ2-5, with 10 bases fitting TRBD1. The CDR3 totals 15 residues. From germline, CDR1 is SGDLS and CDR2 YYNGEE. Unmatched junction bases numbered 4, after V lost 1 base and J lost 4 bases. The CDR3 DNA reads TGTGCCAGCAGCGTAACCGGGACAGGGGTAGAGACCCAGTACTTC. Protein sequence: CASSVTGTGVETQYF.

In the case of this clone: The same CDR3 arises from other DNA sequences in this sample as well. The chain has TRBV5-1 and TRBJ2-3; D unresolved. The V and J ends lost 2 bases and 1 base respectively, with 11 bases between them. The germline CDR1 and CDR2 sequences are SGHRS and YFSETQ. The CDR3 is 15 amino acids. CDR3 region: CASSFGGVGTDTQYF. CDR3 DNA sequence: TGCGCCAGCAGCTTTGGTGGTGTAGGCACAGATACGCAGTATTTT.

The chain couples TRBV25-1 to TRBJ2-5; maybe TRBD2 (5 bases). V gave up 2 bases and J gave up 4 bases, with 11 bases separating them. Germline CDR1 MGHDK, CDR2 SYGVNS. This CDR3 comprises 14 residues. The CDR3 region has the DNA TGTGCCAGCAGTGAACGGTATGCGGGAGAGACCCAGTACTTC. This gives the protein CASSERYAGETQYF.

This chain connects TRBV18 to TRBJ1-5; TRBD1 is a possible D gene (5 bases). This CDR3 has 15 amino acids. The germline V and J ends were trimmed by 3 bases and 3 bases, with 12 bases remaining between them. The germline V gene has CDR1 KGHSH and CDR2 LQKENI. CDR3 in amino acids: CASSPLRDPNQPQHF. The CDR3 region has the DNA TGTGCCAGCTCACCCCTCAGGGACCCCAATCAGCCCCAGCATTTT.

The chain employs TRBV29-1 and TRBJ1-1; D is perhaps TRBD1 (5 bases). Germline values: CDR1 SQVTM, CDR2 ANQGSEA. The CDR3 spans 12 residues. The V end was cut by 8 bases, the J end by 11 bases, with 21 bases between. CDR3 protein: CSTHRSIKGAFF. The CDR3 nucleotides read TGCAGCACCCATAGGTCTATTAAGGGGGCTTTCTTT. The variable domain in full, with the rest retrieved from reference TRBV29-1 and TRBJ1-1, is SAVISQKPSRDICQRGTSLTIQCQVDSQVTMMFWYRQQPGQSLTLIATANQGSEATYESGFVIDKFPISRPNLTFSTLTVSNMSPEDSSIYLCSTHRSIKGAFFGQGTRLTVV.

The genes are TRBV19 and TRBJ1-1; a possible D gene is TRBD1 (6 bases). The CDR3 contains 15 residues. CDR1 and CDR2 from the germline V gene are LNHDA and SQIVND (reference sequence). V was clipped by 5 bases and J by 1 base, with 14 bases between them. The CDR3 bases are TGTGCCAGTAGTGCCTTACAGGGTTCGAACACTGAAGCTTTCTTT. This translates into CASSALQGSNTEAFF.

V usage is TRBV7-7 and J usage is TRBJ2-5; 8 bases line up with TRBD1. Germline CDR1 and CDR2: SSHAT and FNYEAQ (reference sequence). The CDR3 is 14 residues long. With V trimmed by 5 bases and J by 9 bases, 11 bases remained unmatched. CDR3 in amino acids: CASSPRGQDEAQYF. DNA of the CDR3: TGTGCCAGCAGCCCAAGGGGACAGGATGAGGCCCAGTACTTC.

CDR3 nucleotide sequence: TGTGCCAGCAGCTTAGAAGGGGCGAACTACGAGCAGTACTTC. It yields the protein CASSLEGANYEQYF. The gene calls are TRBV7-6 and TRBJ2-7; possibly TRBD1 for D (5 bases). V lost 1 base and J lost 3, with 10 bases in between. The CDR3 has 14 residues. The germline CDR1 and CDR2 sequences are SGHVS and FNYEAQ.

This clone has a single count. The chain uses TRBV18 and TRBJ1-2; D unclear. Between the trimmed V and J ends, which lost 3 bases and 2 bases, there was a span of 16 bases. CDR1 is KGHSH, CDR2 LQKENI, per germline. The length of the CDR3 is 16 residues. The CDR3 DNA follows: TGTGCCAGCTCACCCATCTCCGGTACCCAAAACTATGGCTACACCTTC. It is translated as CASSPISGTQNYGYTF. Full variable domain (rest looked up from reference TRBV18 and TRBJ1-2): NAGVMQNPRHLVRRRGQEARLRCSPMKGHSHVYWYRQLPEEGLKFMVYLQKENIIDESGMPKERFSAEFPKEGPSILRIQQVVRGDSAAYFCASSPISGTQNYGYTFGSGTRLTVV.

The rearrangement joins TRBV28 to TRBJ2-1; 15 bases align to TRBD2. The germline V gene encodes CDR1 MDHEN and CDR2 SYDVKM. The V and J ends lost 2 bases and 8 bases, in that order; junction bases with no gene match: 10. The CDR3 has 18 amino acids. CDR3 in amino acids: CASSLPGLAGGGGHEQFF. The CDR3 DNA is TGTGCCAGCAGTTTACCCGGACTAGCGGGAGGGGGAGGGCATGAGCAGTTCTTC. Supplemented by reference TRBV28 and TRBJ2-1, the full variable domain reads DVKVTQSSRYLVKRTGEKVFLECVQDMDHENMFWYRQDPGLGLRLIYFSYDVKMKEKGDIPEGYSVSREKKERFSLILESASTNQTSMYLCASSLPGLAGGGGHEQFFGPGTRLTVL.

The chain combines TRBV29-1 with TRBJ1-1, with unresolved D. The V and J ends lost 1 base and 0 bases respectively, with 6 bases between them. The CDR3 spans 13 residues. In germline, CDR1 is SQVTM, CDR2 ANQGSEA. CDR3 coding DNA: TGCAGCGTTGAAGTCACCGTGAACACTGAAGCTTTCTTT. Its protein is CSVEVTVNTEAFF.

The chain couples TRBV9 to TRBJ2-5; a possible D gene is TRBD2 (6 bases). V lost 0 bases and J lost 5, with 17 bases in between. Germline CDR1 reads SGDLS; CDR2 reads YYNGEE. This CDR3 is built from 16 residues. The CDR3 DNA reads TGTGCCAGCAGCGTAGGTACAGGAGGGTCAGGGGAGACCCAGTACTTC. Amino acid sequence: CASSVGTGGSGETQYF.

The chain uses TRBV6-1 and TRBJ2-5; 9 nucleotides match TRBD1. Germline-derived CDR1 and CDR2 are MNHNS and SASEGT. The CDR3 extends over 15 amino acids. After removal of 6 bases from V and 1 base from J, the junction contained 6 bases not matched to a gene. The CDR3 sequence: CASSPRTGVQETQYF. The DNA for the CDR3 is TGTGCCAGCAGCCCGCGGACAGGGGTCCAAGAGACCCAGTACTTC.

CDR3 sequence (DNA): TGCAGCGTTAACAGGGGTTCATACGAGCAGTACTTC. Its translation is CSVNRGSYEQYF. The V call is TRBV29-1, the J call TRBJ2-7; the match to TRBD1 covers 7 bases. The CDR3 length is 12 residues. J lost 4 bases, V lost 5 bases, and 5 bases had no gene match. Per the germline V gene, CDR1 is SQVTM and CDR2 is ANQGSEA.

The V and J genes are TRBV6-5 and TRBJ2-7, with 8 bases aligning to TRBD2. V shed 1 base, J shed 3 bases, and the junction held 5 bases outside the gene matches. The germline V gene encodes CDR1 MNHEY and CDR2 SVGAGI. The CDR3 contains 15 residues. CDR3 nucleotide sequence: TGTGCCAGCAGTTACTATTCCAGCGGGGGCTACGAGCAGTACTTC. This gives the protein CASSYYSSGGYEQYF.